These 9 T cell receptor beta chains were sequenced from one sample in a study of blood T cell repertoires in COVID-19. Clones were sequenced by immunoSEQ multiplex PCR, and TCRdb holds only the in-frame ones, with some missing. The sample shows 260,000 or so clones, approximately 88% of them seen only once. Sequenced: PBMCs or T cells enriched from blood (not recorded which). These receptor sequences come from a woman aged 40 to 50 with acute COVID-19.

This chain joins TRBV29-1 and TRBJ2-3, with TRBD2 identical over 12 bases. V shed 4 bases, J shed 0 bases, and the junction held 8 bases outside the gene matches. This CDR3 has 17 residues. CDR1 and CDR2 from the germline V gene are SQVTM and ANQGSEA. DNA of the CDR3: TGCAGCGTTGTCGGTCTAGCGGGAGGGAAGAGCACAGATACGCAGTATTTT. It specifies CSVVGLAGGKSTDTQYF.

Written as DNA, the CDR3 is TGTGCCAGCAGTCCACAACCGACAGGGGGCTATGGCTACACCTTC. This gives the protein CASSPQPTGGYGYTF. This sequence joins TRBV27 and TRBJ1-2, with 9 bases that match TRBD1. The CDR3 contains 15 residues. From germline, CDR1 is MNHEY and CDR2 SMNVEV (reference sequence). The ends lost 5 bases at V and 4 bases at J; junction bases unmatched: 8.

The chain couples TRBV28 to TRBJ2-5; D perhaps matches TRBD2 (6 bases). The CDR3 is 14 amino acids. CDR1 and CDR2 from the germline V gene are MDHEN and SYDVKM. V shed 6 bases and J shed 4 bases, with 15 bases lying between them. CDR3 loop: CASSLPREPETQYF. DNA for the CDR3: TGTGCCAGCAGCCTACCCCGGGAGCCAGAGACCCAGTACTTC.

The CDR3, as DNA: TGTGCCAGCAGTCCGGACAGCTCCTGGGGCTACACCTTC. Protein product: CASSPDSSWGYTF. The gene calls are TRBV27 and TRBJ1-2; TRBD1 is a possible D gene (6 bases). This CDR3 comprises 13 residues. V lost 5 bases, J lost 8 bases, and 15 bases lay in between. Germline-derived CDR1 and CDR2 are MNHEY and SMNVEV (reference sequence).

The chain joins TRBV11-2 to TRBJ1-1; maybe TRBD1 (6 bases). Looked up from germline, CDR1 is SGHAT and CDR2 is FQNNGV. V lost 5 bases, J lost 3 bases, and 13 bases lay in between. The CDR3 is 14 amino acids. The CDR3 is CASSLSQGYTEAFF. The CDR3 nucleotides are TGTGCCAGCAGCCTCTCGCAGGGGTACACTGAAGCTTTCTTT.

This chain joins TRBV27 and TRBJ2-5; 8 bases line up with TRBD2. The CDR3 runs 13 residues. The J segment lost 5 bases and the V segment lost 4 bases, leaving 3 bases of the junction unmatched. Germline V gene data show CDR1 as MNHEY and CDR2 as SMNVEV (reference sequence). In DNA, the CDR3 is TGTGCCAGCAGTTCTCGACTAGCGGAGACCCAGTACTTC. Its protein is CASSSRLAETQYF.

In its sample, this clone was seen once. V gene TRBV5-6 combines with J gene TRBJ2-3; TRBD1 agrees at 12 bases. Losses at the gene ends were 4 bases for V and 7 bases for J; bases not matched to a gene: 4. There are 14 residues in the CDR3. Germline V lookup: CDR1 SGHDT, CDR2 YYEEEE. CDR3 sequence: CASSRGQGAHTQYF. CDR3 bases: TGTGCCAGCAGCCGGGGACAGGGGGCACATACGCAGTATTTT.

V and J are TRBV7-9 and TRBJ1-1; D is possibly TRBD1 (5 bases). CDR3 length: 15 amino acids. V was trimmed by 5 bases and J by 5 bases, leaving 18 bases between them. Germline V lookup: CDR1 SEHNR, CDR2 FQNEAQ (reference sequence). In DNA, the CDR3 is TGTGCCAGCAGCGCATTTAGGGGATCGAGGACTGAAGCTTTCTTT. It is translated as CASSAFRGSRTEAFF.

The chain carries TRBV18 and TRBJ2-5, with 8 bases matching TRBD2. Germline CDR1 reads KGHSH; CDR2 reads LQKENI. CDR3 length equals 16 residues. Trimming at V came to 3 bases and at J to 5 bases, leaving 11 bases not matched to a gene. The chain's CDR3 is CASSPPNRAGEETQYF. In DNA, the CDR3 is TGTGCCAGCTCACCGCCCAACAGAGCGGGAGAGGAGACCCAGTACTTC.